These 2 T cell receptor beta chains share one sample of origin, sequenced in a study of a mutant IDH1 vaccine in newly diagnosed glioma. The antigens these receptors bind are not known. Assay: immunoSEQ multiplex PCR; the TCRdb copy retains only in-frame clones and omits some. The sample holds 40,000 or so clones, approximately 80% seen once. Time point specified: week 47, end of study. Vaccinated patients received 300 ug of mutant IDH1 20-mer peptide per dose, with topical imiquimod. The sequenced sample was PBMCs, obtained from a glioma patient whose treatment included an IDH1 peptide vaccine. The source of these receptors is a man aged 18 to 30 with glioma. Some clones in this sample may be carry-over from other donors' samples.

In its sample, this clone was seen once. The chain uses TRBV5-6 and TRBJ1-1; TRBD1 is a possible D gene (5 bases). Trimming removed 3 bases at V and 1 base at J, with 19 bases between. The germline V gene encodes CDR1 SGHDT and CDR2 YYEEEE. CDR3 length: 17 amino acids. The CDR3 DNA reads as TGTGCCAGCAGCTCCCCTCGGCTGTTGGGGCAGAACACTGAAGCTTTCTTT. Translating gives CASSSPRLLGQNTEAFF.

The genes are TRBV6-6 and TRBJ2-1; D is tentatively TRBD1 or TRBD2 (5 bases each). Deletions cut 2 bases from V and 8 bases from J, with 16 bases between. Germline loops: CDR1 MNHNY, CDR2 SVGAGI (reference sequence). The CDR3 extends over 15 amino acids. CDR3 residues: CASSYVRGSGDEQFF. The CDR3 bases are TGTGCCAGCAGTTACGTCCGGGGCAGCGGTGATGAGCAGTTCTTC.